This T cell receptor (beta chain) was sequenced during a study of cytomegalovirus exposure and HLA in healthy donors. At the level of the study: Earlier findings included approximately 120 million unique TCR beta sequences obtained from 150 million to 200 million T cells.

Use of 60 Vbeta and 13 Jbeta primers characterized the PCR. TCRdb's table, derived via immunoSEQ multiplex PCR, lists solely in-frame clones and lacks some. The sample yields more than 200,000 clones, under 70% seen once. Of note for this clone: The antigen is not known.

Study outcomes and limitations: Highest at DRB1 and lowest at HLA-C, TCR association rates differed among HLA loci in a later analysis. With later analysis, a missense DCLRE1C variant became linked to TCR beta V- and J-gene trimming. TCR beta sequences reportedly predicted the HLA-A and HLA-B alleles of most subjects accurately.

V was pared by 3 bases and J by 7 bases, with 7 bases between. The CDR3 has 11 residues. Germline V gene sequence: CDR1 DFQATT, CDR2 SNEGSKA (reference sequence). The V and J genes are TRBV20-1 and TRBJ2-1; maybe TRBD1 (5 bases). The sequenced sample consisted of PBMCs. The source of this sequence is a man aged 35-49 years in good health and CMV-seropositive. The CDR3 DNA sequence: TGCAGTGCTAGTCAGGGTAATGAGCAGTTCTTC. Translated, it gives CSASQGNEQFF.